These T cell receptor beta chains were read from a single sample in a study of T cells after yellow fever vaccination. TCRdb recomputed calls from the 5' RACE reads with MiXCR, one row per CDR3 protein. The sample holds some 340,000 distinct CDR3 sequences, roughly 4.3% seen once. The source material was PBMCs, sampled 5 days after the yellow fever booster vaccination. The receptors derive from a man younger than 35 who received the YFV17D yellow fever vaccine. Each CDR3 is given with its conserved first and last residue. The D gene is left open where the match is weak. Only part of the rows carry a size: once, few, many, or a class if the clone is expanded.

abundance,v_gene,d_gene,len,j_gene,CDR3nt,CDR3aa
-,TRBV27,-,11,TRBJ2-3,TGTGCCACCGAACGCTCAGATACGCAGTATTTT,CATERSDTQYF
few,TRBV18,-,15,TRBJ1-5,TGTGCCAGCTCATCGGTCGTCCGGGGCAATCAGCCCCAGCATTTT,CASSSVVRGNQPQHF
few,TRBV10-3,-,13,TRBJ1-1,TGTGCCATTGGGCAGGCAGAGAACACTGAAGCTTTCTTT,CAIGQAENTEAFF
-,TRBV7-8,-,15,TRBJ2-1,TGTGCCAGCAGCTTAGTAACTAGCAGGTACAATGAGCAGTTCTTC,CASSLVTSRYNEQFF
-,TRBV5-1,-,13,TRBJ1-1,TGCGCCAGCAGCCCCCCGGAGAACACTGAAGCTTTCTTT,CASSPPENTEAFF
few,TRBV6-4,-,14,TRBJ2-3,TGTGCCAGCAGTTCGACTAGATCGAGGAATACGCAGTATTTT,CASSSTRSRNTQYF
few,TRBV19,TRBD2,19,TRBJ2-7,TGTGCCAGTAGTATATCCAGCGGGACGAGTTTTCCCCACTCCTACGAGCAGTACTTC,CASSISSGTSFPHSYEQYF
-,TRBV7-9,-,11,TRBJ2-7,TGTGCCAGCAGCTTAGCGGTCGAGCAGTACTTC,CASSLAVEQYF
-,TRBV5-4,TRBD1,14,TRBJ1-2,TGTGCCAGCAGGGAGACAGGGTTAAACTATGGCTACACCTTC,CASRETGLNYGYTF
few,TRBV5-1,-,13,TRBJ1-2,TGCGCCAGCAGCTCACAGGGTTTTGGGGGCTACACCTTC,CASSSQGFGGYTF
-,TRBV24-1,TRBD1,17,TRBJ2-2,TGTGCCACCAGTGACGAGACCGGGACAGGGATAACCGGGGAGCTGTTTTTT,CATSDETGTGITGELFF
-,TRBV12-3/TRBV12-4,-,13,TRBJ1-2,TGTGCCAGCAGGCCGGGGTACAACTATGGCTACACCTTC,CASRPGYNYGYTF
few,TRBV12-3/TRBV12-4,-,15,TRBJ1-2,TGTGCCAGCAGCCAGGGAGGGGCCAGGAACTATGGCTACACCTTC,CASSQGGARNYGYTF
few,TRBV3-1,-,12,TRBJ1-2,TGTGCCAGCAACGGCCGGAACTATGGCTACACCTTC,CASNGRNYGYTF
few,TRBV19,-,14,TRBJ2-3,TGTGCCAGTACCCAAACGTGGGCCTCAGATACGCAGTATTTT,CASTQTWASDTQYF
few,TRBV18,TRBD1,15,TRBJ2-1,TGTGCCAGCTCACCACCCGGGGGACAGGGTTATGAGCAGTTCTTC,CASSPPGGQGYEQFF
-,TRBV6-5,-,13,TRBJ2-1,TGTGCCAGCAAGGGGGGCTCCTACAATGAGCAGTTCTTC,CASKGGSYNEQFF
-,TRBV5-1,TRBD1,14,TRBJ1-1,TGCGCCAGCAGCACTATGACAGGGGGCACTGAAGCTTTCTTT,CASSTMTGGTEAFF
-,TRBV7-9,-,15,TRBJ2-7,TGTGCCAGCAGTTGGGCTAGGGGCAGGGACGACGAGCAGTACTTC,CASSWARGRDDEQYF
-,TRBV9,TRBD1,15,TRBJ1-2,TGTGCCAGCAGCGAGGGGACAGGGGGCTACTATGGCTACACCTTC,CASSEGTGGYYGYTF
-,TRBV18,TRBD1,15,TRBJ1-2,TGTGCCAGCTCACCGTCACAGGGGGCGAACTATGGCTACACCTTC,CASSPSQGANYGYTF
few,TRBV20-1,TRBD1,14,TRBJ2-3,TGCAGTGCCGAGCCGGACAGGGGTGCAGATACGCAGTATTTT,CSAEPDRGADTQYF
few,TRBV7-9,TRBD1,16,TRBJ2-1,TGTGCCAGCAGCCCTCCGACAGGGGAAGCCTACAATGAGCAGTTCTTC,CASSPPTGEAYNEQFF
-,TRBV20-1,TRBD2,18,TRBJ2-3,TGCAGTGCTAGAGAGACTAGCGGGGGGGTCACAGTCGCAGATACGCAGTATTTT,CSARETSGGVTVADTQYF
-,TRBV12-3/TRBV12-4,TRBD1,14,TRBJ1-1,TGTGCCAGCATATCGGGACAGGGCGGGACTGAAGCTTTCTTT,CASISGQGGTEAFF
many,TRBV20-1,-,15,TRBJ1-3,TGCAGTGCTAGAGATCCTCAGGGATCTGGAAACACCATATATTTT,CSARDPQGSGNTIYF